This T cell receptor (beta chain) was captured in a study of regulatory T cells in long-lasting Graves disease. Time point meaning: newly diagnosed GD, antithyroid drugs for less than 3 months. From PBMCs, RNA was extracted and then used to make the TCR library. V lost 0 bases, J lost 4 bases, and 10 bases lay in between. Germline CDR1 and CDR2: KGHSY and FQNENV. There are 15 residues in the CDR3. Relying on iRepertoire HTBI primers and Arm-PCR of CDR3 regions, the team built TCR beta libraries. TCRdb reprocessed the multiplex PCR reads with MiXCR, giving one entry per CDR3 protein. The repertoire holds approximately 310,000 distinct CDR3 sequences, with 18% as singletons.

The material sequenced was peripheral blood mononuclear cells (PBMCs), taken at new diagnosis, from a patient treated with antithyroid drugs. This TCR came from a female donor with Graves disease. The gene calls are TRBV16 and TRBJ1-5, with D tentatively TRBD1 (5 bases). The CDR3, as DNA: TGTGCCAGCAGCCAATCGTATAGGGGAAATCAGCCCCAGCATTTT. It codes for CASSQSYRGNQPQHF.